Listed below are T cell receptor beta chains from one sample, sequenced in a study of molecular identifiers for immune sequencing clone quantification. One entry per CDR3 protein, called by TCRdb with MiXCR from the PCR reads. The data hold approximately 630,000 distinct CDR3 sequences, with about 25% observed a single time. Sequencing input: naive CD8+ T cells from blood, with Jurkat cell RNA spiked in. These receptors came from a human donor in good health. Some libraries in this study had Jurkat cell RNA spiked in. Both conserved end residues are part of each CDR3. The order of the fields is D gene, V gene, clone size, J gene, CDR3 DNA, CDR3 protein. A D gene is named only where the DNA matches it firmly. Clone size is shown for a subset of rows, as once, few, many or a class of expanded clone.

>.|TRBV19|once|TRBJ2-2
TGTGCCAGTAGTATAGGGCGGGGGCGCGACGCCGGGGAGCTGTTTTTT
CASSIGRGRDAGELFF
>TRBD2|TRBV5-4|.|TRBJ2-7
TGTGCCAGCAGAATGGGACTAGCGGCCTACGAGCAGTACTTC
CASRMGLAAYEQYF
>TRBD1|TRBV4-3|.|TRBJ2-7
TGCGCCAGCAGCCATGGGACAGGGATCCACGAGCAGTACTTC
CASSHGTGIHEQYF
>.|TRBV4-1|.|TRBJ1-2
TGCGCCAGCAGCCAGGAGGGGTTAAATGGCTACACCTTC
CASSQEGLNGYTF
>TRBD1|TRBV2|many|TRBJ1-1
TGTGCCAGCACTGAGGACAGGTTCGGCACTGAAGCTTTCTTT
CASTEDRFGTEAFF
>TRBD1|TRBV7-6|many|TRBJ1-5
TGTGCCAGCAGCTTACAACCAGGGGGAAGGGAGCCCCAGCATTTT
CASSLQPGGREPQHF
>TRBD1|TRBV27|.|TRBJ2-7
TGTGCCTGCAGTTTAGCCGGGACAGACATCCCCTACGAGCAGTACTTC
CACSLAGTDIPYEQYF
>.|TRBV29-1|many|TRBJ2-3
TGCAGCGCCCTGAGGGGGGGCACAGATACGCAGTATTTT
CSALRGGTDTQYF
>.|TRBV29-1|many|TRBJ2-5
TGCAGCGGTACACGACAGGATAAACAAGAGACCCAGTACTTC
CSGTRQDKQETQYF
>.|TRBV4-1|few|TRBJ1-2
TGCGCCAGCAGCCAAGAAGACAAAATAAACTATGGCTACACCTTC
CASSQEDKINYGYTF
>.|TRBV13|many|TRBJ2-3
TGTGCCAGCAGCTCCCCTGGGACGGATACGCAGTATTTT
CASSSPGTDTQYF
>.|TRBV7-9|few|TRBJ2-1
TGTGCCAGCAGCTTAGCGCTTAGCGATGAGCAGTTCTTC
CASSLALSDEQFF
>.|TRBV29-1|.|TRBJ1-3
TGCAGCGTTGAAGGAACTGGAAGCACCATATATTTT
CSVEGTGSTIYF
>TRBD2|TRBV11-3|.|TRBJ2-1
TGTGCCAGCAGCCCAAGACTAGCGGGGAAATACAATGAGCAGTTCTTC
CASSPRLAGKYNEQFF
>TRBD1|TRBV5-5|few|TRBJ1-1
TGTGCCAGCAGACAGGGGGCTGGAGGGGGCGGTGAAGCTTTCTTT
CASRQGAGGGGEAFF
>.|TRBV29-1|.|TRBJ2-1
TGCAGCGTTGATTCCAGGAGCTCCTACAATGAGCAGTTCTTC
CSVDSRSSYNEQFF
>TRBD1|TRBV6-5|many|TRBJ2-7
TGTGCCAGCAGTGTCGGACAGGGGAACACCTACGAGCAGTACTTC
CASSVGQGNTYEQYF
>TRBD2|TRBV3-1|.|TRBJ2-3
TGTGCCAGCAGCCGATCTAGCGGGGGGGCCGTAGATACGCAGTATTTT
CASSRSSGGAVDTQYF
>TRBD1|TRBV24-1|few|TRBJ2-2
TGTGCCGCCAGTGATTCGCAGGGGGCTAGTTTCGGGGAGCTGTTTTTT
CAASDSQGASFGELFF
>TRBD1|TRBV6-5|.|TRBJ1-4
TGTGCCAGCAGTTACGGGACAGGGGGAGACTCGAATGAAAAACTGTTTTTT
CASSYGTGGDSNEKLFF